Described below is a single T cell receptor beta chain sequence and its context. Its antigen remains unidentified. Hyperthyroidism patients had new diagnoses, durations under 2 months, and ages of 18 to 65. None of the included patients had other autoimmune diseases, uncontrolled infections, pregnancy or lactation, as these led to exclusion. This sample is part of a study of Graves' ophthalmopathy and Graves' hyperthyroidism. Study conclusions and caveats: This model predicted ophthalmopathy progression (sensitivity roughly 64%, specificity 72% to 85%).

Investigators amplified TCR beta CDR3 regions from RNA transcripts. HTBI primers served in a first-round RT-PCR, which a second-round multiplex PCR followed. In TCRdb, the multiplex PCR reads were re-called with MiXCR into one record per CDR3 protein. The data hold 580,000 or so distinct CDR3 sequences, with 35% to 45% observed a single time. CDR3 length equals 14 residues. The germline gives CDR1 LNHDA, CDR2 SQIVND (reference sequence). Trimming left V 0 bases short and J 9 bases short, with 12 bases between. The material sequenced was peripheral blood or thyroid tissue (not recorded which). The sequence derives from an adult man with Graves' hyperthyroidism. The chain links TRBV19 to TRBJ1-5, with D possibly being TRBD1 (5 bases). This CDR3 is CASSIDRESGPQHF. For the CDR3, the DNA is TGTGCCAGTAGTATAGACAGGGAGTCAGGGCCCCAGCATTTT.